This T cell receptor (beta chain) was captured by sequencing in a study of cytomegalovirus exposure and HLA in healthy donors. Primers: 60 Vbeta forward and 13 Jbeta reverse. TCRdb keeps only in-frame clones here, not all; method: immunoSEQ multiplex PCR. In the table there are about 130,000 clones, about 80% of which are singletons. The germline CDR1 and CDR2 sequences are SGDLS and YYNGEE. Trimming removed 0 bases at V and 0 bases at J, with 7 bases between. The CDR3 length is 15 residues. The material sequenced was PBMCs. The clonotype was recovered from a male donor in good health and CMV-seronegative. The V gene is TRBV9, the J gene TRBJ1-3; D remains unclear. The CDR3 protein is CASSVVGSSGNTIYF. The CDR3 DNA reads TGTGCCAGCAGCGTAGTGGGGAGCTCTGGAAACACCATATATTTT.